These T cell receptor beta chains were read from a single sample in a study of T-cell memory formation after mild COVID-19. TCRdb redid the calling of the 5' RACE reads with MiXCR, one entry per CDR3 protein. The top ten clones hold roughly an eighth of a sample with about 340,000 distinct CDR3 sequences, around a fifth of them seen once. Source material: PBMCs or a T cell subset sorted from them (not recorded which). Receptor source: an adult woman who had mild COVID-19 (a few samples of this study predate the infection). Cell type and time point are not known. CDR3s leave out the opening cysteine and the closing phenylalanine or tryptophan. Fields, in order: J gene, D gene, V gene, CDR3 protein. The D gene is left open where the match is weak.

TRBJ1-5,NA,TRBV5-1,ASSLNGDQPQH
TRBJ2-2,NA,TRBV6-2/TRBV6-3,ASLGPRDGVAGMLF
TRBJ2-3,TRBD2,TRBV7-2,ASSRSSGTYTDTQY
TRBJ2-7,TRBD2,TRBV30,AWNRAGGEQY
TRBJ2-5,TRBD1,TRBV6-6,ASSPRGTAQETQY
TRBJ2-5,TRBD1,TRBV27,ASSSWDSQETQY
TRBJ1-1,NA,TRBV3-1,ASSQDVVAF
TRBJ2-5,NA,TRBV3-1,ASSRSGLQETQY
TRBJ1-1,TRBD1,TRBV6-4,VPLPGQGAVDTEAF
TRBJ2-7,TRBD1,TRBV4-3,ASSPQPGQGAYEQY
TRBJ2-2,NA,TRBV24-1,ATSEPGTTKSELF
TRBJ2-7,TRBD1,TRBV7-6,ASSLGDRAAYEQY
TRBJ2-7,NA,TRBV21-1,ASSKKSSPPIYEQY
TRBJ2-1,TRBD1,TRBV5-1,ASSLGTGPGDEQF
TRBJ2-2,NA,TRBV15,ATSRERNMNTGELF
TRBJ2-3,TRBD1,TRBV20-1,SARETGARDTQY
TRBJ2-1,NA,TRBV10-3,AINEGVTEQF
TRBJ2-3,TRBD2,TRBV5-1,ASSLAASGSGDTQY
TRBJ2-1,NA,TRBV5-5,ASSPRAHDPSSYNEQF
TRBJ1-2,NA,TRBV3-1,ASSQDLVPNYGYT
TRBJ2-5,TRBD2,TRBV7-2,ASSLGSGRTRKTQY
TRBJ2-3,NA,TRBV6-2/TRBV6-3,ASGSWGADTQY
TRBJ2-1,NA,TRBV5-1,ASSSYGGDEQF
TRBJ2-7,TRBD2,TRBV5-6,ASSPRLAGGEEQY
TRBJ1-5,NA,TRBV10-3,AIGTGDQPQH
TRBJ2-7,NA,TRBV29-1,SVARQAGEQY
TRBJ1-2,NA,TRBV12-3/TRBV12-4,ASSLEGNRGYT
TRBJ2-3,TRBD2,TRBV9,ASSVGTSLTQY
TRBJ2-1,NA,TRBV5-5,ASTRGGGGINEQF
TRBJ2-6,NA,TRBV7-3,ASSPSGAPGANVLT
TRBJ1-2,TRBD1,TRBV29-1,SVEGQGGRGYT
TRBJ2-1,TRBD2,TRBV4-3,ASSQGPGGEQF
TRBJ2-5,TRBD2,TRBV11-3,ASSLTFASGEETQY
TRBJ2-1,NA,TRBV9,ASSVGTLRPNEQF
TRBJ2-7,TRBD1,TRBV4-3,ASSTGQTYEQY
TRBJ2-2,TRBD1,TRBV19,ASSTTGGANTGELF
TRBJ1-5,NA,TRBV4-3,ASSWAASNQPQH
TRBJ1-5,TRBD1,TRBV11-2,ASSLGGTGSQPQH
TRBJ2-1,NA,TRBV5-8,ASSLGRTSYNEQF
TRBJ2-5,NA,TRBV7-3,ASSRGLEETQY
TRBJ2-5,TRBD2,TRBV12-3/TRBV12-4,ASSPRTSGRSETQY
TRBJ2-7,NA,TRBV4-1,ASSPEGLAGYEQY